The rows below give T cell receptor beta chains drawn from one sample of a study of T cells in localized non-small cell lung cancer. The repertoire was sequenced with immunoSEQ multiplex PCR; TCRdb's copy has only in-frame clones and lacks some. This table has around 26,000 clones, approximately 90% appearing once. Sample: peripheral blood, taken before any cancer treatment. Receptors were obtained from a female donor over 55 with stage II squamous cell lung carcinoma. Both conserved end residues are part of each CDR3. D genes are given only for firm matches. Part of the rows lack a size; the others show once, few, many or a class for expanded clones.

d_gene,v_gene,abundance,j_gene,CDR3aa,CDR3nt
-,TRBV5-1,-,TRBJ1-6,CASSLEGGGSSPLHF,TGCGCCAGCAGCTTGGAGGGGGGAGGGAGTTCACCCCTCCACTTT
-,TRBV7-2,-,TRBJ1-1,CASSPLGGNTEAFF,TGTGCCAGCAGCCCGCTGGGCGGGAACACTGAAGCTTTCTTT
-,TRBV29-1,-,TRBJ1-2,CSVDPENNGYTF,TGCAGCGTTGATCCTGAGAATAATGGCTACACCTTC
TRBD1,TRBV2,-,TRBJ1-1,CASSWDRGNTEAFF,TGTGCCAGCAGTTGGGACAGGGGAAACACTGAAGCTTTCTTT
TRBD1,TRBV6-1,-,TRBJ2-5,CASRSRGTQETQYF,TGTGCCAGCAGAAGCAGGGGGACCCAAGAGACCCAGTACTTC
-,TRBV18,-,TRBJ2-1,CASSPEDADYNEQFF,TGTGCCAGCTCACCAGAGGACGCTGACTACAATGAGCAGTTCTTC
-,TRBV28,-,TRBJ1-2,CATKGVRDGYTF,TGTGCCACCAAAGGGGTCAGGGATGGCTACACCTTC
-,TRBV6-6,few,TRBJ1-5,CASSYPGPGLNF,TGTGCCAGCAGTTATCCTGGACCGGGGCTGAATTTT
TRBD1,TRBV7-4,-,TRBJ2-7,CASTPSRDRDHEQYF,TGTGCCAGCACCCCAAGCCGGGACAGGGACCACGAGCAGTACTTC
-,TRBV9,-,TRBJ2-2,CASSVGGLRHTGELFF,TGTGCCAGCAGCGTAGGAGGTCTAAGACACACCGGGGAGCTGTTTTTT